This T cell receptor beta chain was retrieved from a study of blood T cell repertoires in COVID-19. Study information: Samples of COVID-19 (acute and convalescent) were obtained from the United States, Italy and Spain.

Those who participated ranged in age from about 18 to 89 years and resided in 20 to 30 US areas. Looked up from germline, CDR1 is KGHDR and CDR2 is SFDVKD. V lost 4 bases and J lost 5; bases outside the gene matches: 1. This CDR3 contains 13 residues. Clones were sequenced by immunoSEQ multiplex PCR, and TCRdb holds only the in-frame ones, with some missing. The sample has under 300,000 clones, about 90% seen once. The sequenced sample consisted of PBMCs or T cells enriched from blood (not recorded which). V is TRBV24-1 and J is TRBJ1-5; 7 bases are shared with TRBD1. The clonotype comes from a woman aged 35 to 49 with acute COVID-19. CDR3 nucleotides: TGTGCCACCAGTGAGGGACAGCATCAGCCCCAGCATTTT. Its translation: CATSEGQHQPQHF.